Below, one T cell receptor (beta chain) is given with its context. Germline lookup yields CDR1 SGHRS and CDR2 YFSETQ. This CDR3 is 15 amino acids long. The ends were cut back, 4 bases at V and 6 bases at J, with 19 bases in the middle. This sample was included in a study of shared clonotypes between healthy human individuals. The run depth of the assay was deep. Repertoires were generated with immunoSEQ multiplex PCR, while TCRdb's copy carries only in-frame clones and drops some. The sample records roughly 2 million clones, under 97% being singletons. The clonotype was recovered from a man younger than 35 in good health. This sequence joins TRBV5-1 and TRBJ1-2; tentative D call: TRBD1 (5 bases). The sequenced sample was naive CD4+ T cells sorted from blood. Indicated subset: CD45RA+ positively selected. In nucleotides, the CDR3 is TGCGCCAGCAGCCCGGAGGGGTTAGAGTTGGATGGCTACACCTTC. Amino acid sequence: CASSPEGLELDGYTF.